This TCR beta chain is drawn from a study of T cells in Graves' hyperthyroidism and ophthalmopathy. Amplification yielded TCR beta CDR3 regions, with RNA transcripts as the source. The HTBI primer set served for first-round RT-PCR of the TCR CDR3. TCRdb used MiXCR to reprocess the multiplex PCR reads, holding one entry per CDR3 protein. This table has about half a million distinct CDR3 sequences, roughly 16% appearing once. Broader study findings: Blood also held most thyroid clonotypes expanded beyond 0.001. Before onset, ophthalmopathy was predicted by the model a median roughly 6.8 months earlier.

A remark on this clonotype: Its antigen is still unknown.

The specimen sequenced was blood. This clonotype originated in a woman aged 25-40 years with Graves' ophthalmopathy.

In DNA form, the CDR3 reads TGTGCCAGCACCAGGGGTCCCCAGCCCCAGCATTTT. Its translation: CASTRGPQPQHF. The V and J genes are TRBV12-3 or TRBV12-4 and TRBJ1-5; D perhaps matches TRBD1 (6 bases). V was cut by 7 bases and J by 7 bases, with 11 bases left in between. CDR3 size: 12 residues.